The next 15 T cell receptor beta chains were all read from a single sample in a study of cytomegalovirus exposure and HLA in healthy donors. The PCR made use of 60 Vbeta and 13 Jbeta primers. Sequencing was performed with immunoSEQ multiplex PCR; in TCRdb, only in-frame clones are kept and a portion is missing. The sample shows around 220,000 clones, roughly 85% of them seen only once. The material sequenced was PBMCs. These TCRs come from a man younger than 35 in good health and CMV-seronegative.

The chain has TRBV5-4 and TRBJ1-3; 7 nucleotides line up with TRBD1. Trimming at V came to 5 bases and at J to 1 base, leaving 9 bases not matched to a gene. Germline CDR1 is SGHNT and CDR2 is YYREEE (reference sequence). The CDR3 runs to 16 residues. The CDR3 loop is CASRGTGTASGNTIYF. CDR3 DNA sequence: TGTGCCAGCAGGGGGACCGGGACAGCTTCTGGAAACACCATATATTTT.

V gene TRBV5-5 combines with J gene TRBJ1-1; D call uncertain. Germline CDR1 and CDR2: SGHKS and YYEKEE (reference sequence). This CDR3 spans 16 amino acids. The V gene lost 3 bases and the J gene lost 5 bases, with 20 bases spanning the gap. Written as DNA, the CDR3 is TGTGCCAGCAGCTGGGGATTGATTGGGGAGGGAACTGAAGCTTTCTTT. Protein product: CASSWGLIGEGTEAFF.

This sequence joins TRBV6-6 and TRBJ2-2; 7 bases match TRBD1. From germline, CDR1 is MNHNY and CDR2 SVGAGI (reference sequence). This CDR3 spans 15 amino acids. The V and J ends lost 4 bases and 4 bases, in that order; junction bases with no gene match: 6. DNA of the CDR3: TGTGCCAGCAGTTCCTCGAGGGACAGCACCGGGGAGCTGTTTTTT. Its translation: CASSSSRDSTGELFF.

This rearrangement joins TRBV29-1 to TRBJ1-1; D remains ambiguous. This CDR3 region has 14 residues. Germline values: CDR1 SQVTM, CDR2 ANQGSEA. The V end lost 7 bases, the J end lost 6 bases, and 21 bases lay between the germline ends. The CDR3 reads CSGTRLGSRSEAFF. CDR3 nucleotides: TGCAGCGGCACACGACTTGGCAGCCGCTCTGAAGCTTTCTTT.

This clone was counted a single time. This chain connects TRBV29-1 to TRBJ2-5, with unresolved D. The J call is uncertain, as TRBJ2-7 better fits the DNA end. This CDR3 has 13 amino acids. Germline V CDR1 and CDR2: SQVTM, ANQGSEA. As DNA, the CDR3 is TGCAGCTACTCGACCGGCAGATCCAGCGAGCAGTACTTC. It translates to CSYSTGRSSEQYF.

V and J are TRBV27 and TRBJ2-1; the D gene is possibly TRBD1 (5 bases). The CDR3 runs to 14 residues. The V end was cut by 3 bases, the J end by 1 base, with 7 bases between. CDR1 MNHEY and CDR2 SMNVEV come from the germline V gene (reference sequence). For the CDR3, the DNA is TGTGCCAGCAGTTTGCAGGGATCCTACAATGAGCAGTTCTTC. Translation: CASSLQGSYNEQFF.

The chain joins TRBV15 to TRBJ1-1; no definite D call. Germline V CDR1 and CDR2: LNHNV, YYDKDF (reference sequence). The CDR3 runs 11 residues. Trimming removed 0 bases at V and 7 bases at J, with 3 bases between. In DNA form, the CDR3 reads TGTGCCACCAGCAGAGACAGTGAAGCTTTCTTT. Amino acids: CATSRDSEAFF. The variable domain in full, completed from reference TRBV15 and TRBJ1-1, reads DAMVIQNPRYQVTQFGKPVTLSCSQTLNHNVMYWYQQKSSQAPKLLFHYYDKDFNNEADTPDNFQSRRPNTSFCFLDIRSPGLGDTAMYLCATSRDSEAFFGQGTRLTVV.

This chain connects TRBV10-2 to TRBJ1-5, with 9 bases aligning to TRBD1. Germline V gene sequence: CDR1 WSHSY, CDR2 SAAADI. Trimming removed 0 bases from V and 0 bases from J; junction bases left unmatched: 12. This CDR3 spans 20 amino acids. CDR3 in DNA: TGCGCCAGCAGTGAGTCCCGGGACAGGGCGCAGTCTAATAGCAATCAGCCCCAGCATTTT. It translates to CASSESRDRAQSNSNQPQHF.

The chain employs TRBV25-1 and TRBJ2-1, with a possible D match to TRBD2 (6 bases). The CDR3 runs to 13 residues. V lost 2 bases, J lost 13 bases, and 15 bases lay in between. Per germline, CDR1 MGHDK and CDR2 SYGVNS. The CDR3 reads CASSEERRGEQFF. In nucleotides, the CDR3 is TGTGCCAGCAGTGAAGAGCGTCGCGGGGAACAGTTCTTC.

This chain connects TRBV5-1 to TRBJ2-5; D gene ambiguous. The CDR3 has 14 amino acids. Looked up from germline, CDR1 is SGHRS and CDR2 is YFSETQ. V gave up 0 bases and J gave up 0 bases, with 6 bases separating them. The CDR3 DNA sequence: TGCGCCAGCAGCTTGGATGAGTACCAAGAGACCCAGTACTTC. The encoded protein is CASSLDEYQETQYF.

The count of this clone is one. The J gene is TRBJ2-7, the V gene TRBV27; tentative D call: TRBD1 (6 bases). This CDR3 is 13 amino acids long. Germline values: CDR1 MNHEY, CDR2 SMNVEV (reference sequence). V shed 6 bases and J shed 3 bases, with 12 bases lying between them. The CDR3 spells CASSPRTDYEQYF. The CDR3 DNA reads as TGTGCCAGCAGCCCCAGGACAGACTACGAGCAGTACTTC.

V usage is TRBV28 and J usage is TRBJ2-7, with D perhaps TRBD2 (5 bases). V gave up 6 bases and J gave up 0 bases, with 12 bases separating them. The CDR3 has 14 residues. From germline, CDR1 is MDHEN and CDR2 SYDVKM. The CDR3 DNA reads TGTGCCAGCAGACCGACCAGCGGCTCCTACGAGCAGTACTTC. Translated, it gives CASRPTSGSYEQYF.

Remarks on this clone: One junction end does not reproduce the germline sequence, and a read error may be involved. The chain carries TRBV28 and TRBJ2-1; 8 positions match TRBD2. Germline-derived CDR1 and CDR2 are MDHEN and SYDVKM. The CDR3 runs 14 residues. This chain's CDR3 is CASSLASQGREAVF. Written as DNA, the CDR3 is TGTGCCAGCAGTTTAGCCTCTCAGGGGCGGGAGGCGGTCTTC.

This chain joins TRBV28 and TRBJ2-7, with 9 bases fitting TRBD1. Germline-derived CDR1 and CDR2 are MDHEN and SYDVKM. This CDR3 is 15 amino acids long. V dropped 3 bases and J dropped 0; count of bases not matched to a gene: 3. CDR3 in amino acids: CASSFWTGVSYEQYF. The DNA for the CDR3 is TGTGCCAGCAGTTTTTGGACAGGGGTCTCCTACGAGCAGTACTTC. Based on the CDR3 plus reference TRBV28 and TRBJ2-7, the full variable domain is DVKVTQSSRYLVKRTGEKVFLECVQDMDHENMFWYRQDPGLGLRLIYFSYDVKMKEKGDIPEGYSVSREKKERFSLILESASTNQTSMYLCASSFWTGVSYEQYFGPGTRLTVT.

The gene calls are TRBV7-2 and TRBJ2-5; possibly TRBD1 for D (5 bases). The end of the DNA fits TRBJ2-7 better, so the J call may be wrong. CDR1 is SGHTA, CDR2 FQGNSA, per germline. The CDR3 length is 14 residues. The chain's CDR3 is CASSLADSSYEQYF. CDR3 bases: TGTGCCAGCAGCTTAGCTGACAGCTCCTACGAGCAGTACTTC.